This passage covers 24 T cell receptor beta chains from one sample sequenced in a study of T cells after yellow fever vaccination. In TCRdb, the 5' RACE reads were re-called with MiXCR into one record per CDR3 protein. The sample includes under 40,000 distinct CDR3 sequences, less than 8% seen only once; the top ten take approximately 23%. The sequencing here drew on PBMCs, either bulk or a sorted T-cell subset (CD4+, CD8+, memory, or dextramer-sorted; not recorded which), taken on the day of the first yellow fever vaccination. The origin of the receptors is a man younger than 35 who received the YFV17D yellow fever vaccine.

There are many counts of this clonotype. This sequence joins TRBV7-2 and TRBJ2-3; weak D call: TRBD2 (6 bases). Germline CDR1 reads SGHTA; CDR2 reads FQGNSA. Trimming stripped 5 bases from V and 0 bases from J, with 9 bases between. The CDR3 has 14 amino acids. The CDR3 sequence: CASSPGLSTDTQYF. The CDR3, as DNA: TGTGCCAGCAGCCCGGGACTCAGCACAGATACGCAGTATTTT.

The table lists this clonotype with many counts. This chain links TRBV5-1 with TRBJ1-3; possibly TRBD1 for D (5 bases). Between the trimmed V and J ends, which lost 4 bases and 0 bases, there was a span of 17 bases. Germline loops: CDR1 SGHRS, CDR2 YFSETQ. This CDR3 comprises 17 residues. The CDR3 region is CASSLQDWGHSGNTIYF. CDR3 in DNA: TGCGCCAGCAGCCTACAGGATTGGGGTCACTCTGGAAACACCATATATTTT.

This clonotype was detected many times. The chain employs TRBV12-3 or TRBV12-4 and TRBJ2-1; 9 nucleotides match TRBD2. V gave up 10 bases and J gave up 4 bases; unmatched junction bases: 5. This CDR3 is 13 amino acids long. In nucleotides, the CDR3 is TGTGCCAACCCGGGACTAGCTTACAATGAGCAGTTCTTC. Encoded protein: CANPGLAYNEQFF.

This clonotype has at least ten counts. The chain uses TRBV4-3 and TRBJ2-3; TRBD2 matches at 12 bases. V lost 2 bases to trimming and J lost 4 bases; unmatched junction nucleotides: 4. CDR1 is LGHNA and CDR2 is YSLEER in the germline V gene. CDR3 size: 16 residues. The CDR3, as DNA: TGCGCCAGCAGCCAAAATCTAGCGGGGGGGGCAGATACGCAGTATTTT. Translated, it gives CASSQNLAGGADTQYF.

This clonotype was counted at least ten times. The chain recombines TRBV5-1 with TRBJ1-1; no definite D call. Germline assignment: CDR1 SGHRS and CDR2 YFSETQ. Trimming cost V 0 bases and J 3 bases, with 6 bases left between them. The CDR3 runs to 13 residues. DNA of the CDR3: TGCGCCAGCAGCTTGGCTGGGGACACTGAAGCTTTCTTT. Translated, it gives CASSLAGDTEAFF.

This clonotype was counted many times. CDR3 in amino acids: CASSLIRGVGYNEQFF. CDR3 nucleotide sequence: TGTGCCAGCAGTTTAATAAGGGGAGTTGGCTACAATGAGCAGTTCTTC. The chain links TRBV27 to TRBJ2-1; D might be TRBD1 or TRBD2, each matching 5 bases. With 2 bases removed from V and 3 bases from J, the gap between germline ends came to 14 bases. This CDR3 spans 16 amino acids. Germline CDR1 reads MNHEY; CDR2 reads SMNVEV (reference sequence).

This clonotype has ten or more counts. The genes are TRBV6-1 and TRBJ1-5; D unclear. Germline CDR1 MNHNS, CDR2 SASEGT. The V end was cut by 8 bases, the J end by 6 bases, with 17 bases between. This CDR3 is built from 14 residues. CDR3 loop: CASFEPAEAQPQHF. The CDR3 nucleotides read TGTGCCAGCTTTGAGCCGGCGGAGGCTCAGCCCCAGCATTTT.

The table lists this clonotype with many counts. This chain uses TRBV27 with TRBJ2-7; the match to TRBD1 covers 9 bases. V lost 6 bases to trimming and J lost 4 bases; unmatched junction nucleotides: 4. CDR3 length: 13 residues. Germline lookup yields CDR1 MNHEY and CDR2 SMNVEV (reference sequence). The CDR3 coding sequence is TGTGCCAGCAGCGGGACAGGGAGATACGAGCAGTACTTC. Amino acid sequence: CASSGTGRYEQYF.

CDR3 sequence reads: CASSLGVSGPGGTEAFF. CDR3 sequence (DNA): TGTGCCAGCAGCTTAGGGGTGTCAGGTCCTGGAGGGACTGAAGCTTTCTTT. The rearrangement joins TRBV7-3 to TRBJ1-1, with D unresolved. The CDR3 runs to 17 residues. The germline gives CDR1 SGHTA, CDR2 FQGTGA. Trimming took off 2 bases at V and 5 bases at J, with 21 bases between the two ends.

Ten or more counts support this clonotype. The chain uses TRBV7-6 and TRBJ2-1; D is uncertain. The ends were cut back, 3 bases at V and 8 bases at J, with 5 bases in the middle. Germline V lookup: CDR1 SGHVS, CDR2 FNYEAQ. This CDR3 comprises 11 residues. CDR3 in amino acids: CASSFGYEQFF. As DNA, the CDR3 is TGTGCCAGCAGCTTTGGCTATGAGCAGTTCTTC.

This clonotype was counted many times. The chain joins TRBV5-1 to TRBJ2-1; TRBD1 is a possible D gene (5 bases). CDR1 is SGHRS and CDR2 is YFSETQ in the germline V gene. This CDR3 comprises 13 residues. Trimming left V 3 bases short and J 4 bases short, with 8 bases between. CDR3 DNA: TGCGCCAGCAGCTCGACAGTTTACAATGAGCAGTTCTTC. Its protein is CASSSTVYNEQFF.

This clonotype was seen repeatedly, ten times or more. The CDR3: CASSLALGHVNTEAFF. The CDR3 nucleotides read TGCGCCAGCAGCTTGGCGTTAGGACACGTGAACACTGAAGCTTTCTTT. J is TRBJ1-1 and V is TRBV5-1; a possible D gene is TRBD1 (5 bases). V lost 0 bases to trimming and J lost 0 bases, with 12 bases between them. The CDR3 is 16 amino acids. In germline, CDR1 is SGHRS, CDR2 YFSETQ. Filled out from reference TRBV5-1 and TRBJ1-1, the complete variable domain reads KAGVTQTPRYLIKTRGQQVTLSCSPISGHRSVSWYQQTPGQGLQFLFEYFSETQRNKGNFPGRFSGRQFSNSRSEMNVSTLELGDSALYLCASSLALGHVNTEAFFGQGTRLTVV.

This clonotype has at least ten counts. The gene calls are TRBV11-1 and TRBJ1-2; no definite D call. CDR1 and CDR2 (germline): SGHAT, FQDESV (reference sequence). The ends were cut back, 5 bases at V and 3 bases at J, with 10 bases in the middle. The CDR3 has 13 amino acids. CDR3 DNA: TGTGCCAGCAGCCCCCGGACGGACTATGGCTACACCTTC. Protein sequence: CASSPRTDYGYTF.

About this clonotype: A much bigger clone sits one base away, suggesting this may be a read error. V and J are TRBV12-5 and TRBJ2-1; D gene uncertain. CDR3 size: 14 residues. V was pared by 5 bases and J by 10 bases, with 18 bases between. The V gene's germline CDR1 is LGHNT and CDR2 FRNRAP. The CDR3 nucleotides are TGTGCTAGTGGTGCGTGGGCCTACTCCCGGGAGCAGTTCTTC. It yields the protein CASGAWAYSREQFF.

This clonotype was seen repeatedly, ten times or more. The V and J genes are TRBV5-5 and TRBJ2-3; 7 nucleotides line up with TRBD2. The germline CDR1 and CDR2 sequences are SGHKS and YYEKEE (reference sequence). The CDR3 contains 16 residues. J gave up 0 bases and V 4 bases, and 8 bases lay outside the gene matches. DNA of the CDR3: TGTGCCAGCAGCACCGGAGCTAGCGGAAGCACAGATACGCAGTATTTT. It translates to CASSTGASGSTDTQYF. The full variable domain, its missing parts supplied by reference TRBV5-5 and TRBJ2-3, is DAGVTQSPTHLIKTRGQQVTLRCSPISGHKSVSWYQQVLGQGPQFIFQYYEKEERGRGNFPDRFSARQFPNYSSELNVNALLLGDSALYLCASSTGASGSTDTQYFGPGTRLTVL.

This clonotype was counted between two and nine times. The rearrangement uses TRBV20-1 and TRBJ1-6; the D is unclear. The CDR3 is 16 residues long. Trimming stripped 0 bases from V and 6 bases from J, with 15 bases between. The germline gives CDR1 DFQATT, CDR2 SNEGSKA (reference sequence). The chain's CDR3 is CSARDLEAGSNSPLHF. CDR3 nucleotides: TGCAGTGCTAGAGATCTAGAGGCAGGTTCTAATTCACCCCTCCACTTT.

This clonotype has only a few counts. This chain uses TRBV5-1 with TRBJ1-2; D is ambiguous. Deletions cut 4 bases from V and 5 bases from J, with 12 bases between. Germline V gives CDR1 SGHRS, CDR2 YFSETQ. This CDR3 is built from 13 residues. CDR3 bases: TGCGCCAGCAGCAACGTCCCGCTTTATGGCTACACCTTC. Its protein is CASSNVPLYGYTF.

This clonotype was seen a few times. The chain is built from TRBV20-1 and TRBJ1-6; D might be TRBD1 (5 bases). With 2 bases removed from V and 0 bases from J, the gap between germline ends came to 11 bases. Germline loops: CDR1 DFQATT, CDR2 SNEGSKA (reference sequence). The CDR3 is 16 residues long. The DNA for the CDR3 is TGCAGTGCTAGACTGGGGGGGAGCTCCTATAATTCACCCCTCCACTTT. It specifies CSARLGGSSYNSPLHF.

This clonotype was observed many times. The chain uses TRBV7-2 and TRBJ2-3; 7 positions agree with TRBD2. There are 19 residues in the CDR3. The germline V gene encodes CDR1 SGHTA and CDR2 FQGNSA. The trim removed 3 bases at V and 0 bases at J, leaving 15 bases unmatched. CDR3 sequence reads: CASSFWGAGKSTSTDTQYF. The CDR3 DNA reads TGTGCCAGCAGCTTTTGGGGAGCGGGAAAATCAACTAGCACAGATACGCAGTATTTT. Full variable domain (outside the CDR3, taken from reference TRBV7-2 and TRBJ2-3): GAGVSQSPSNKVTEKGKDVELRCDPISGHTALYWYRQSLGQGLEFLIYFQGNSAPDKSGLPSDRFSAERTGGSVSTLTIQRTQQEDSAVYLCASSFWGAGKSTSTDTQYFGPGTRLTVL.

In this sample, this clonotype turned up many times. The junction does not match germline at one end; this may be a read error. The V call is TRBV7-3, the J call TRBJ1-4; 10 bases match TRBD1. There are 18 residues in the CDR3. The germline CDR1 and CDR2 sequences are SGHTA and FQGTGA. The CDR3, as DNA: TGTGCCAGCAGCTTTGGCGGGACAGGGGTTCCGCCTGGTGAAAAACTTTTTTTT. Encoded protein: CASSFGGTGVPPGEKLFF.

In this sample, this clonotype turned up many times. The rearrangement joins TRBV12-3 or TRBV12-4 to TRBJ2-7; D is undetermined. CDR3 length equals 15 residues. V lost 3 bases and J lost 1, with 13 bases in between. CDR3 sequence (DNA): TGTGCCAGCAGTTTTTCCAGCCACACATCCTACGAGCAGTACTTC. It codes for CASSFSSHTSYEQYF.

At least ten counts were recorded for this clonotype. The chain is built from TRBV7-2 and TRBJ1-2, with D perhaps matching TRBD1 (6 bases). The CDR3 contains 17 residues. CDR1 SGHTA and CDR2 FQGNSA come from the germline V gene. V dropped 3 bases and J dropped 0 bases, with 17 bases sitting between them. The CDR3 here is CASSFTSSGVTNYGYTF. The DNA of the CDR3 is TGTGCCAGCAGCTTTACTAGCTCAGGGGTCACTAACTATGGCTACACCTTC.

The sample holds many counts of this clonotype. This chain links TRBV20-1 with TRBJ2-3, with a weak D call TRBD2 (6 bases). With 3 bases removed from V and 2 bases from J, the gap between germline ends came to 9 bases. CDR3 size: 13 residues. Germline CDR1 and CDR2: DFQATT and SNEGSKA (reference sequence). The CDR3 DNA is TGCAGTGCTAGGGGAGGCGACACAGATACGCAGTATTTT. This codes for CSARGGDTDTQYF.

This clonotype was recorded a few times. The CDR3 protein is CAGRDRIREQPQHF. CDR3 DNA: TGTGCCGGCCGCGACAGGATTCGAGAACAGCCCCAGCATTTT. The chain couples TRBV6-1 to TRBJ1-5; the D gene is possibly TRBD1 (6 bases). The germline gives CDR1 MNHNS, CDR2 SASEGT. CDR3 length: 14 amino acids. V dropped 11 bases and J dropped 7 bases, with 21 bases sitting between them.